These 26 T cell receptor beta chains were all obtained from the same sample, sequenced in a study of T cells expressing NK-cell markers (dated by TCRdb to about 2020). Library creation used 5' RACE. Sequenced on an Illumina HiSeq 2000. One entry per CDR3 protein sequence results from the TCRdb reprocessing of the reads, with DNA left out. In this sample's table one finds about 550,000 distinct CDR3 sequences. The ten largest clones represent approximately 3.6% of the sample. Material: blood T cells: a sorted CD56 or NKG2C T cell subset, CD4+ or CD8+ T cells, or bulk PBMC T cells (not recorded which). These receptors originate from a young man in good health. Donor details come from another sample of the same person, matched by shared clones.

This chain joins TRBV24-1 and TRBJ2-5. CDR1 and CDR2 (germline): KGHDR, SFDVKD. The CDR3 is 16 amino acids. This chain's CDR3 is CATSAPAETHRETQYF.

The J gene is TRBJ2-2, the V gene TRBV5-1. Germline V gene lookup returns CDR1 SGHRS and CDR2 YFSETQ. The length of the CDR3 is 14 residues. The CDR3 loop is CASSTDTSPGELFF.

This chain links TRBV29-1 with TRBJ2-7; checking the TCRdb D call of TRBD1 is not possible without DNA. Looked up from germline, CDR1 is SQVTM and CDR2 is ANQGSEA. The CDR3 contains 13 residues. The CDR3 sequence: CSAVRDRGLEQYF.

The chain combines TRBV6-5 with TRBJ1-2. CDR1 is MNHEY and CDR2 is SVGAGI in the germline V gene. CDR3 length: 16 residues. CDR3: CASTSLRLEHNYGYTF.

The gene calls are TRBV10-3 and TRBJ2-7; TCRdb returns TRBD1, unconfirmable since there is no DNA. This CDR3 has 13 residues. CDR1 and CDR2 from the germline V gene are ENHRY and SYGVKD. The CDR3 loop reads CAISGQGSSEQYF.

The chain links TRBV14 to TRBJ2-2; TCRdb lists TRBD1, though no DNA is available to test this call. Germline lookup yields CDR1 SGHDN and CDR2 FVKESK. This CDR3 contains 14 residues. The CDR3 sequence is CASRPGKNTGELFF. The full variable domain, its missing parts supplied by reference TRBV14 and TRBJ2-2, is EAGVTQFPSHSVIEKGQTVTLRCDPISGHDNLYWYRRVMGKEIKFLLHFVKESKQDESGMPNNRFLAERTGGTYSTLKVQPAELEDSGVYFCASRPGKNTGELFFGEGSRLTVL.

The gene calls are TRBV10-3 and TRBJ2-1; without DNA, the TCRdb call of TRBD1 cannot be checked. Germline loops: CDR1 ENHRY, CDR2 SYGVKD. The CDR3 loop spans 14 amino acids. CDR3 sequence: CAISQQGARNEQFF.

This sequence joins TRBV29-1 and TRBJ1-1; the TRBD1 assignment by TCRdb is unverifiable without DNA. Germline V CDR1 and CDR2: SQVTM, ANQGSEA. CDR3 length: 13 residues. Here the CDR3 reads CSVLGTVNTEAFF.

CDR3 region: CASSSAGRSGQGRGPQHF. The chain links TRBV28 to TRBJ1-5; the D gene TCRdb calls, TRBD1, cannot be checked with no DNA. Germline lookup yields CDR1 MDHEN and CDR2 SYDVKM. The CDR3 is 18 amino acids.

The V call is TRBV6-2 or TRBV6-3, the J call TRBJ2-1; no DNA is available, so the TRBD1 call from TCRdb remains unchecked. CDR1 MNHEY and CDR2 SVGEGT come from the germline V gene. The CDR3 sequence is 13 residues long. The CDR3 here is CASSLTFGTEQFF.

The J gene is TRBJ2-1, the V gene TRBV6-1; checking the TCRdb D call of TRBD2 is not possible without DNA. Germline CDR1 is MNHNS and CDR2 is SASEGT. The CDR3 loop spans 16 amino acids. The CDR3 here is CASRDGTSGAYNEQFF.

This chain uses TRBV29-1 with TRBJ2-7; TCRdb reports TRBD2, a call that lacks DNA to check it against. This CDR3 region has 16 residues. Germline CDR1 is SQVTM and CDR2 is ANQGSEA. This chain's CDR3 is CSVGRRWASGSYEQYF.

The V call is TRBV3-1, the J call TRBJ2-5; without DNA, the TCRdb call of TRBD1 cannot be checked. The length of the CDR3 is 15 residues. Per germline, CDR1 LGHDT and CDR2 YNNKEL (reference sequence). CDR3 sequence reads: CASSQEWAEQETQYF.

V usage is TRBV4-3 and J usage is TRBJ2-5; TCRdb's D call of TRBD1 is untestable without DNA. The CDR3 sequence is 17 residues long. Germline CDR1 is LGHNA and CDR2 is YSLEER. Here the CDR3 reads CASSHGRRTAGAEAQYF.

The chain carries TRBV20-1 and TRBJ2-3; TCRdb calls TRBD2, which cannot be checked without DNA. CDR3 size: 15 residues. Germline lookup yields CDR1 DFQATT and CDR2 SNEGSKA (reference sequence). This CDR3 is CSASKGTSTGDTQYF.

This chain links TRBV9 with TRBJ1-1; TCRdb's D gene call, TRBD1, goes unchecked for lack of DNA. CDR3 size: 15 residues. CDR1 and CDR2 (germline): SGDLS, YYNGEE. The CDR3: CASSVSGTANTEAFF. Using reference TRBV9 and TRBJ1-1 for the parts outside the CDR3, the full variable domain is DSGVTQTPKHLITATGQRVTLRCSPRSGDLSVYWYQQSLDQGLQFLIQYYNGEERAKGNILERFSAQQFPDLHSELNLSSLELGDSALYFCASSVSGTANTEAFFGQGTRLTVV.

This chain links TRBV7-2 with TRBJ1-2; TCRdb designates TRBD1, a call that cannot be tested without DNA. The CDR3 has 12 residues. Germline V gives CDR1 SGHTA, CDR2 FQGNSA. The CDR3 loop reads CASSLGRESYTF.

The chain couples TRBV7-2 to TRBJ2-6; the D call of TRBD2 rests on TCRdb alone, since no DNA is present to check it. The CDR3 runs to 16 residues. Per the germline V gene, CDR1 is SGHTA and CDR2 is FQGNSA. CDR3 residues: CASSQTAVTGANVLTF.

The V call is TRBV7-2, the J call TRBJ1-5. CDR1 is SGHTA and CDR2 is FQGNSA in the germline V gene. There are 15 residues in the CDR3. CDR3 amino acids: CASSSYMGSNQPQHF. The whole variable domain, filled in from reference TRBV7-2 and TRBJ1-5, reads GAGVSQSPSNKVTEKGKDVELRCDPISGHTALYWYRQSLGQGLEFLIYFQGNSAPDKSGLPSDRFSAERTGGSVSTLTIQRTQQEDSAVYLCASSSYMGSNQPQHFGDGTRLSIL.

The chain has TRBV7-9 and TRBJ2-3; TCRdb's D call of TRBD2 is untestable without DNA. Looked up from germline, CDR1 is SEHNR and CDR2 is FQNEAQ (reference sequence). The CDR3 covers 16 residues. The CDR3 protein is CASSLRSGMSTDTQYF.

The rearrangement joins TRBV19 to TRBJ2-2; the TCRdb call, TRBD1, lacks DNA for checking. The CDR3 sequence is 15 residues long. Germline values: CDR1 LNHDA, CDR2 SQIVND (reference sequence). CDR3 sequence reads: CASSILDSDTGELFF.

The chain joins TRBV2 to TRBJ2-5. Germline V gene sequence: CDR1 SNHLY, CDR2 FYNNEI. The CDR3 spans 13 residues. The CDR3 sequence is CASSELRGETQYF.

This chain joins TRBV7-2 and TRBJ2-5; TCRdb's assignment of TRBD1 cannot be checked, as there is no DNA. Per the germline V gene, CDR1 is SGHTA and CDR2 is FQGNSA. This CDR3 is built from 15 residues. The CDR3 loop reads CASSLPKGAQETQYF.

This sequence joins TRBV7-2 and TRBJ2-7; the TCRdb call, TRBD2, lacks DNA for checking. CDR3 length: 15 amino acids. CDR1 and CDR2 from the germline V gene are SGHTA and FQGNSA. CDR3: CASSLPSGDSYEQYF.

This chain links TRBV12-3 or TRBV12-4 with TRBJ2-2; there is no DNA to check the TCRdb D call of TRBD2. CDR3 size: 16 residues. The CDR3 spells CASSTTSGTNTGELFF.

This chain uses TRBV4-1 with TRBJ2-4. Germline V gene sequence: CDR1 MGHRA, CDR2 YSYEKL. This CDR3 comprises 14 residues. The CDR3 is CASSQENGENIQYF.